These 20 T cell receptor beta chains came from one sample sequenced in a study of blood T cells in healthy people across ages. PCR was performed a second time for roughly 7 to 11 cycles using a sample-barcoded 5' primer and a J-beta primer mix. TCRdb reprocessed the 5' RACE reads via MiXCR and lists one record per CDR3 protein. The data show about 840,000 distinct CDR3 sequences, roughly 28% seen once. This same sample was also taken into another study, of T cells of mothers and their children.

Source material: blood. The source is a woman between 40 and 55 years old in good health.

The CDR3 protein is CASSYLPDREAYEQYF. CDR3 nucleotides: TGCGCCAGCAGCTACCTACCGGACAGGGAGGCCTACGAGCAGTACTTC. The V and J genes are TRBV5-1 and TRBJ2-7, with TRBD1 matching 8 bases. Germline V gene lookup returns CDR1 SGHRS and CDR2 YFSETQ. The CDR3 covers 16 residues. Unmatched junction bases numbered 10, after V lost 3 bases and J lost 2 bases.

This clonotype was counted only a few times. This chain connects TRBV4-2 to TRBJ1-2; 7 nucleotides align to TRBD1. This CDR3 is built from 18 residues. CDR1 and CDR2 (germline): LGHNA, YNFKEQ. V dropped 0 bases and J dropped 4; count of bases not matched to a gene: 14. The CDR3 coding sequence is TGTGCCAGCAGCCAAGATTTGAATAGACAGGGAGCTAGCTATGGCTACACCTTC. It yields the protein CASSQDLNRQGASYGYTF.

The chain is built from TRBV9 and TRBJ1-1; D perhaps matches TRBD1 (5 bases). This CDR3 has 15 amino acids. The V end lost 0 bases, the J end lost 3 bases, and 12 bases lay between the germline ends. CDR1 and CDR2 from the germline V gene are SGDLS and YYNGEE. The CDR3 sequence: CASSVATGWDTEAFF. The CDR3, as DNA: TGTGCCAGCAGCGTAGCAACAGGTTGGGACACTGAAGCTTTCTTT.

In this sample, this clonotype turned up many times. In DNA form, the CDR3 reads TGCAGCGTTGAGTGGACTAGCGGGGGGAAAAACATTCAGTACTTC. This gives the protein CSVEWTSGGKNIQYF. The chain joins TRBV29-1 to TRBJ2-4; 14 bases line up with TRBD2. Germline V gene lookup returns CDR1 SQVTM and CDR2 ANQGSEA. The CDR3 loop spans 15 amino acids. J was trimmed by 4 bases and V by 3 bases; bases with no gene match: 2.

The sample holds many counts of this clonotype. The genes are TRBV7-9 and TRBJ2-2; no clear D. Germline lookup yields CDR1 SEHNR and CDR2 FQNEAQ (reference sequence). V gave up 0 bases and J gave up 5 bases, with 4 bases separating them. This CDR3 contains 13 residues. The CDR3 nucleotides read TGTGCCAGCAGCTTAGCTGAAACCGGGGAGCTGTTTTTT. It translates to CASSLAETGELFF. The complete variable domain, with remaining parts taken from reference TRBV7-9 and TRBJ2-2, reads DTGVSQNPRHKITKRGQNVTFRCDPISEHNRLYWYRQTLGQGPEFLTYFQNEAQLEKSRLLSDRFSAERPKGSFSTLEIQRTEQGDSAMYLCASSLAETGELFFGEGSRLTVL.

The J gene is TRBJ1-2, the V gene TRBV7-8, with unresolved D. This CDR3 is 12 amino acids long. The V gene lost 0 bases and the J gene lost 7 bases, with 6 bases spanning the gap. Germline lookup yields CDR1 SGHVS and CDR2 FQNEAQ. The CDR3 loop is CASSLAVGGYTF. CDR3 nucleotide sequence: TGTGCCAGCAGCTTAGCGGTGGGTGGCTACACCTTC.

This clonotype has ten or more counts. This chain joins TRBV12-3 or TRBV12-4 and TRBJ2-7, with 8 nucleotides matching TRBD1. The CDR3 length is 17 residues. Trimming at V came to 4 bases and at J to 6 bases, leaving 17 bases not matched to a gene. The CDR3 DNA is TGTGCCAGCAGTTCCACCCTCGACAGGGGAGGAGGAGGCGAGCAGTACTTC. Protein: CASSSTLDRGGGGEQYF.

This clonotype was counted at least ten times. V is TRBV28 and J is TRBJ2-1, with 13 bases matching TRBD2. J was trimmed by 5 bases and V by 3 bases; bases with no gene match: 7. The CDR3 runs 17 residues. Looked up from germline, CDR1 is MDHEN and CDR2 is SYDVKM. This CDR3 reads CASSFPGLAGAHNEQFF. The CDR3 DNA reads TGTGCCAGCAGTTTCCCCGGACTAGCGGGGGCCCACAATGAGCAGTTCTTC.

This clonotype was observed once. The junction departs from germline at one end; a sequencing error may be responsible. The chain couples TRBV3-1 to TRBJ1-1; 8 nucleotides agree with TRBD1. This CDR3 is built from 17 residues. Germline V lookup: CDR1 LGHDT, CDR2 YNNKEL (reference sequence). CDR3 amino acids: CASSHPTGAGLRTEAFF. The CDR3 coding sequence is TGTGCCAGTAGCCACCCGACAGGGGCGGGCTTGCGCACTGAAGCTTTCTTT.

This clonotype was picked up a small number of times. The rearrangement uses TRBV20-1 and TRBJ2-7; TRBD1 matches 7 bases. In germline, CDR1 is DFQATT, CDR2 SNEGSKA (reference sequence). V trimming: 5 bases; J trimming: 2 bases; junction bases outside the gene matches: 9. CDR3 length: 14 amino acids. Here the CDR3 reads CSALDREQTYEQYF. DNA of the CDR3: TGCAGTGCTCTAGACAGGGAACAAACCTACGAGCAGTACTTC.

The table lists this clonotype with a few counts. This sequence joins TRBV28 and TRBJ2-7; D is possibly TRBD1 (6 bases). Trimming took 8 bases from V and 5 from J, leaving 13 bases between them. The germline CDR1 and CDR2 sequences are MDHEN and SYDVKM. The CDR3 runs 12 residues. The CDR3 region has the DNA TGTGCCAGCCGAATCACAGGGAACGAGCAGTACTTC. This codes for CASRITGNEQYF. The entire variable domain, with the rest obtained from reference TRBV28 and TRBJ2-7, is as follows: DVKVTQSSRYLVKRTGEKVFLECVQDMDHENMFWYRQDPGLGLRLIYFSYDVKMKEKGDIPEGYSVSREKKERFSLILESASTNQTSMYLCASRITGNEQYFGPGTRLTVT.

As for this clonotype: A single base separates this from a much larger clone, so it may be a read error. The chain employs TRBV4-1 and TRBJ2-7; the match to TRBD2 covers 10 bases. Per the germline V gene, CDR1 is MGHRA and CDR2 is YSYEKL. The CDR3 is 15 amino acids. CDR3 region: CASSQASGGSHEQYF. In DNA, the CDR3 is TGCGCCAGCAGCCAAGCTAGCGGGGGCTCCCACGAGCAGTACTTC.

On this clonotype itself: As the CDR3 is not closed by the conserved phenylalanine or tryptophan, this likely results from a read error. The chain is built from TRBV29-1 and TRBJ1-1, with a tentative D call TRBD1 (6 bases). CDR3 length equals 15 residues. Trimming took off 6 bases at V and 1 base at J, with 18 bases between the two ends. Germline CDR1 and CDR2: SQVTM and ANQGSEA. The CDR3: CSVESLTGTNTEAFI. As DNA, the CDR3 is TGCAGCGTCGAGTCTTTAACAGGGACGAACACTGAAGCTTTCATT.

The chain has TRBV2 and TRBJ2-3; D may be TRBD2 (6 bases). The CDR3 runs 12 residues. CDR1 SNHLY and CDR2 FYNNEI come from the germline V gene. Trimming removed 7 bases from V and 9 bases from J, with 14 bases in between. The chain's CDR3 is CASKLTGLTQYF. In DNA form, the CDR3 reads TGTGCCAGCAAGTTGACTGGACTAACGCAGTATTTT.

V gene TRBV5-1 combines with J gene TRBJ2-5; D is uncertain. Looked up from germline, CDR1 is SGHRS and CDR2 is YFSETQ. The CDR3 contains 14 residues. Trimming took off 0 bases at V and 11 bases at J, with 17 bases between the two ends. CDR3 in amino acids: CASSLVSPSNEQYF. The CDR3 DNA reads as TGCGCCAGCAGCTTGGTATCCCCCTCAAATGAGCAGTACTTC.

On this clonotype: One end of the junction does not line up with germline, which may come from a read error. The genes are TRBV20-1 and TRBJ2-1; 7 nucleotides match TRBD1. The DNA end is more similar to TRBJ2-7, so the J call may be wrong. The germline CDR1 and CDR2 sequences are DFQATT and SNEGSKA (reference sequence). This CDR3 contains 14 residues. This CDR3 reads CSARTRGQYNEQYF. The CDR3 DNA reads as TGCAGCGCTAGGACGAGGGGGCAATACAATGAGCAGTACTTC.

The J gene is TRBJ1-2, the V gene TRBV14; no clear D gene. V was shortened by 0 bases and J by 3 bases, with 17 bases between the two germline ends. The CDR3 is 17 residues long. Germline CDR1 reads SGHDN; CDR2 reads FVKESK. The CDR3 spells CASSQDDPGNPYYGYTF. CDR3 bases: TGTGCCAGCAGCCAAGATGATCCGGGGAATCCCTACTATGGCTACACCTTC.

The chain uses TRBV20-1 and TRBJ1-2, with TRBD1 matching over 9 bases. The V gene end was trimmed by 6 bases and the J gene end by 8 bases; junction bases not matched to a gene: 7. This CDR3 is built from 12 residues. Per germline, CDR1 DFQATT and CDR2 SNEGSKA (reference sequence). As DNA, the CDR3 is TGCAGTGCGGTTGGGACAGGGTACGGCTACACCTTC. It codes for CSAVGTGYGYTF.

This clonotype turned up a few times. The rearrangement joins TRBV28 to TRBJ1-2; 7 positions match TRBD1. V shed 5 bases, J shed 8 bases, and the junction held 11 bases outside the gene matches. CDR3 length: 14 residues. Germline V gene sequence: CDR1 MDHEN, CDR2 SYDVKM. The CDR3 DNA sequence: TGTGCCAGCAGTACGAACAGGGGCTTAGGGGGCTACACCTTC. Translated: CASSTNRGLGGYTF.

DNA of the CDR3: TGTGCCAGCAGGAAAGACAGGGGCAAGTCCGAGCAGTACTTC. Residues: CASRKDRGKSEQYF. V gene TRBV27 combines with J gene TRBJ2-5, with 8 bases fitting TRBD1. The DNA matches TRBJ2-7 better at its end, which makes the J call doubtful. CDR3 length equals 14 residues. In germline, CDR1 is MNHEY, CDR2 SMNVEV (reference sequence).